This TCR beta chain was captured in a study of T cell therapy after organ transplantation. Points on this clone: As yet, its antigen is unknown.

V was cut by 3 bases and J by 2 bases, with 11 bases left in between. The CDR3 has 14 amino acids. Germline loops: CDR1 SGHAT, CDR2 FQNNGV. Time point reported: 20-29 weeks after completion of therapy. Data came from immunoSEQ multiplex PCR; TCRdb stores just in-frame clones and leaves some out. This sample has about 1,500 clones, with about 78% found just once. This chain joins TRBV11-2 and TRBJ2-7; D ambiguous. This clonotype was obtained from a human patient who had received a solid organ transplant and had CMV disease. Some of these T cells may belong to the graft donor. The specimen comprised CD8+ T cells from blood, sampled after autologous CMV-specific T cell therapy. This CDR3 is CASSFWGTAYEQYF. CDR3 DNA: TGTGCCAGCAGCTTTTGGGGAACCGCCTACGAGCAGTACTTC.